The rows below give T cell receptor beta chains drawn from one sample of a study of Graves' ophthalmopathy and Graves' hyperthyroidism. MiXCR was run by TCRdb on the multiplex PCR reads, yielding one entry per CDR3 protein. Found here are about 740,000 distinct CDR3 sequences, roughly 40% of them singletons; the top ten hold roughly 45%. Sequencing input: peripheral blood. The receptors derive from an adult man with Graves' ophthalmopathy. CDR3s leave out the opening cysteine and the closing phenylalanine or tryptophan. Each record gives: V gene, J gene, CDR3 protein.

TRBV20-1	TRBJ1-1	SAEGQGAGAF
TRBV11-2	TRBJ1-5	ASSYQTGTESNQPQH
TRBV25-1	TRBJ2-1	DRESGARPYNEQF
TRBV24-1	TRBJ1-2	ATSASDREYGYT
TRBV19	TRBJ1-1	ASNANTEAF
TRBV7-9	TRBJ2-5	ASSSGTSGRNQETQY
TRBV20-1	TRBJ2-7	SASGQSGSYEQY
TRBV15	TRBJ2-7	ATSRDGGQGAYEQY
TRBV5-1	TRBJ2-5	ASSAGDYSKETQY
TRBV10-3	TRBJ2-5	ASSYTGSLAGIQETQY
TRBV2	TRBJ2-3	ASSESRTDTQY
TRBV7-6	TRBJ2-7	ASSPGLAGSHEQY
TRBV7-9	TRBJ1-1	ASSLALGTGGTEAF
TRBV9	TRBJ2-5	ASSERPGVETQY
TRBV5-1	TRBJ1-1	ASSVEDPPEGGTEAF
TRBV4-3	TRBJ2-7	ASSQVVQIYEQY
TRBV19	TRBJ1-4	ASRSEGRPREKLF
TRBV25-1	TRBJ2-7	ASSERLGTAY
TRBV7-2	TRBJ2-7	ASSLSGSLFEQY
TRBV29-1	TRBJ1-1	SVEPPDKNTEAF
TRBV10-3	TRBJ1-3	ASSQDPWGNTIY
TRBV29-1	TRBJ1-2	SVGDQGDYGYT
TRBV15	TRBJ1-3	ATSQTQGSSGNTIY
TRBV20-1	TRBJ1-3	SAREVERSTGNTIY
TRBV7-3	TRBJ1-1	ASSLTGGVGTEAF
TRBV20-1	TRBJ2-7	SAPARGESDEQY
TRBV7-9	TRBJ2-7	ASSRTDRVDYEQY
TRBV19	TRBJ1-5	ASTPLDRDSQPQH
TRBV10-3	TRBJ1-1	AIQGDRPAF
TRBV9	TRBJ2-5	ASSVGGGEPFQETQY
TRBV7-9	TRBJ1-6	ASSRERGDNSPLH